The clone carrying this T cell receptor (beta chain) came up many times. Its antigen is unknown. A second PCR, run for about 7 to 11 cycles, used a sample-barcoded 5' primer plus a J-beta primer mix. Sequencing recovered at least 2.5 million CDR3-containing paired-end reads from each sample. TCRdb re-called the 5' RACE reads with MiXCR, one entry per CDR3 protein. The repertoire holds over 300,000 distinct CDR3 sequences, with 45% to 65% as singletons. This entry belongs to a study of blood T cells in healthy people across ages. Total RNA, at least 5 micrograms per sample, was extracted from PBMCs. The CDR3 sequence is 14 residues long. Germline CDR1 is MNHNS and CDR2 is SASEGT. Deletions cut 2 bases from V and 4 bases from J, with 8 bases between. Study-wide findings and caveats: With donor CMV status unknown, expanded clonotype changes were possibly confounded. A roughly linear fall in TCR beta diversity per million T cells was seen with increasing age.

This rearrangement joins TRBV6-1 to TRBJ2-2; TRBD2 might be the D (6 bases). The clonotype originates from a man aged 60 to 69 in good health. Sample: blood. As DNA, the CDR3 is TGTGCCAGCAGTGAAATGGAGGGCACCGGGGAGCTGTTTTTT. Encoded protein: CASSEMEGTGELFF.